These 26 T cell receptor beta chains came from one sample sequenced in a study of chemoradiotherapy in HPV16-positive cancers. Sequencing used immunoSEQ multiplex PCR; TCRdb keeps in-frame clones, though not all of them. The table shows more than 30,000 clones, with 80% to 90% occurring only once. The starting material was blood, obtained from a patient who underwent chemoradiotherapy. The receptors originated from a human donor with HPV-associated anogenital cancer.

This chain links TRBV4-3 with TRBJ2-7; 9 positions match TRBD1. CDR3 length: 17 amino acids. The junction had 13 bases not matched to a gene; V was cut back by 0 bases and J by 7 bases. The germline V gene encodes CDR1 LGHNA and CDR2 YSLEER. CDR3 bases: TGCGCCAGCAGCCAAGAGTTCCCGGGGGGACAGGGTGAGGAGCAGTACTTC. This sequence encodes CASSQEFPGGQGEEQYF.

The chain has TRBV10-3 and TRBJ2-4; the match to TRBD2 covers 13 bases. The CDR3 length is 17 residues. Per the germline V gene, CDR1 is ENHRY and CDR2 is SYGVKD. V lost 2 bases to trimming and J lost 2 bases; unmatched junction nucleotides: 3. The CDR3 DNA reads TGTGCCATCAGTGAGGGACTAGCGGGAGCGCCCAAAAACATTCAGTACTTC. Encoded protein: CAISEGLAGAPKNIQYF.

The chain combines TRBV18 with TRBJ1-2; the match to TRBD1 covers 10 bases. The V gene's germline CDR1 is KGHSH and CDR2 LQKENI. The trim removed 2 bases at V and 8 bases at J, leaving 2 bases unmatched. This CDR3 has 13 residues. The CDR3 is CASSPRDRGGYTF. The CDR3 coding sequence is TGTGCCAGCTCACCAAGGGACAGGGGCGGCTACACCTTC.

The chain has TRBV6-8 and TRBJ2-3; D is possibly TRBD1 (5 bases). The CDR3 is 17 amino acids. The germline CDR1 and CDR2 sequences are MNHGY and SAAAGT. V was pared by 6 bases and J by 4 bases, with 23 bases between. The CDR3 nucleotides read TGTGCCAGCAGCCAAAGGGGCTGGAAGCACCCCCCAGATACGCAGTATTTT. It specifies CASSQRGWKHPPDTQYF.

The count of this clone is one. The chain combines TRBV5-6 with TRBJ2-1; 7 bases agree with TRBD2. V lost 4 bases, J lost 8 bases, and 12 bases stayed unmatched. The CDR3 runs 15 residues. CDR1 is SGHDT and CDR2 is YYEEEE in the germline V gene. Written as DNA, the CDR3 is TGTGCCAGCAGCAACTGGGACTATGAGGTCGATGAGCAGTTCTTC. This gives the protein CASSNWDYEVDEQFF.

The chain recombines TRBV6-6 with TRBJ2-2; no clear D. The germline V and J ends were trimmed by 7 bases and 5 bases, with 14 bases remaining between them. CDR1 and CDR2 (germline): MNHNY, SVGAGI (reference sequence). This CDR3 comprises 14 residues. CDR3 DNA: TGTGCCAGCACCTACATGGGGTTAACCGGGGAGCTGTTTTTT. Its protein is CASTYMGLTGELFF.

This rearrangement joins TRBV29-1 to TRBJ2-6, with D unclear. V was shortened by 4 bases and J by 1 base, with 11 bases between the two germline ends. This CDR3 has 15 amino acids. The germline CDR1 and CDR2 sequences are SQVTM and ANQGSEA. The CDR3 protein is CSVGSALSGANVLTF. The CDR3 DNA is TGCAGCGTTGGTTCCGCCCTGTCTGGGGCCAACGTCCTGACTTTC.

CDR3 nucleotides: TGTGCCAGTAGTATGGCCGGACAGGGGAGTAATGAAAAACTGTTTTTT. It yields the protein CASSMAGQGSNEKLFF. This sequence joins TRBV19 and TRBJ1-4; 9 nucleotides align to TRBD1. The CDR3 runs to 16 residues. V dropped 3 bases and J dropped 4; count of bases not matched to a gene: 6. Germline CDR1 LNHDA, CDR2 SQIVND (reference sequence).

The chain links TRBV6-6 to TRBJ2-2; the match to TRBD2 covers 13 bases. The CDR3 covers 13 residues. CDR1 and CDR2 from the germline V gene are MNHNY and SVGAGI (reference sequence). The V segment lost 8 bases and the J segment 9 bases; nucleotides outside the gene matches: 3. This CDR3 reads CASGLAGARELFF. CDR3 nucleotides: TGTGCCAGCGGACTAGCGGGAGCGAGGGAGCTGTTTTTT.

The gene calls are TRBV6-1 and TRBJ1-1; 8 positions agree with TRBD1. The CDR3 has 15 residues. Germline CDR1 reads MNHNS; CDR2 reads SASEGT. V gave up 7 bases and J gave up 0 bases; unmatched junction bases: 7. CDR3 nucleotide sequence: TGTGCCAGCATCCCCCCGACAGGGGTGAACACTGAAGCTTTCTTT. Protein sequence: CASIPPTGVNTEAFF.

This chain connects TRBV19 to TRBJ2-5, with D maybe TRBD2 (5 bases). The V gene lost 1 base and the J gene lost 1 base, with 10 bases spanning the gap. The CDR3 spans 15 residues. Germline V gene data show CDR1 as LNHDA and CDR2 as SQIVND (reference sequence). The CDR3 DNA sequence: TGTGCCAGTAGTATAGGAGGGTCAGTCCAAGAGACCCAGTACTTC. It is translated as CASSIGGSVQETQYF.

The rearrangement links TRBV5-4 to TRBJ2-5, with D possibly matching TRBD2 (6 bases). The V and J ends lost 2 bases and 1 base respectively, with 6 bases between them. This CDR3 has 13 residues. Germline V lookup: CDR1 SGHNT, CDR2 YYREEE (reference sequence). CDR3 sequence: CASSFSGQETQYF. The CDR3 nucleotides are TGTGCCAGCAGCTTTAGCGGCCAAGAGACCCAGTACTTC.

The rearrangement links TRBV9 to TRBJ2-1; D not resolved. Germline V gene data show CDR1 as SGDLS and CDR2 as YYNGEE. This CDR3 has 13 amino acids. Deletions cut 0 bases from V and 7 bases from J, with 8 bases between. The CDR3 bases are TGTGCCAGCAGCGTAGCGTCTAAAAATGAGCAGTTCTTC. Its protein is CASSVASKNEQFF.

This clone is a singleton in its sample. The CDR3 coding sequence is TGTGCCAGTAGTATAAAACAGGGGACGGAGACCCAGTACTTC. Its protein is CASSIKQGTETQYF. The chain employs TRBV19 and TRBJ2-5; 7 nucleotides line up with TRBD1. Unmatched junction bases numbered 5, after V lost 2 bases and J lost 5 bases. The CDR3 has 14 amino acids. CDR1 and CDR2 (germline): LNHDA, SQIVND (reference sequence).

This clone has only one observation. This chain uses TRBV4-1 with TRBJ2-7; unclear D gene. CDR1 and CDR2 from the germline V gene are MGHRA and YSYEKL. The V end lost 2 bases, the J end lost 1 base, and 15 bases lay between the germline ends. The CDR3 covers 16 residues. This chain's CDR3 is CASSQPWVGSSYEQYF. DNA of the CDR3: TGCGCCAGCAGCCAACCTTGGGTAGGTTCATCCTACGAGCAGTACTTC.

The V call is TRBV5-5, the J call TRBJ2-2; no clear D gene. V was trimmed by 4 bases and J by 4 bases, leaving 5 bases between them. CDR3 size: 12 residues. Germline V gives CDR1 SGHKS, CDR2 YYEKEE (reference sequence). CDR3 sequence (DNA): TGTGCCAGCAGCCAAATCACCGGGGAGCTGTTTTTT. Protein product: CASSQITGELFF.

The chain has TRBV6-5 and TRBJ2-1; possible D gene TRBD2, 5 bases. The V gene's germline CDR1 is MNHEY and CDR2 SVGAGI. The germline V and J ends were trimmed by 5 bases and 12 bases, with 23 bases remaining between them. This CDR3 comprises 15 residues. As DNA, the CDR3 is TGTGCCAGCAGTCAACAGATTCTCGCCGGGATGAGGCAGTTCTTC. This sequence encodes CASSQQILAGMRQFF.

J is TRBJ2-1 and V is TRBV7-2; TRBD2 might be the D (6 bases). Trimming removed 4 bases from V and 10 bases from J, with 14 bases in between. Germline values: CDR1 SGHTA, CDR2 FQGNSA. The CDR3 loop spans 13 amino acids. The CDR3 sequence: CASSSDRAGEQFF. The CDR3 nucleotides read TGTGCCAGCAGCTCAGATCGGGCGGGGGAGCAGTTCTTC.

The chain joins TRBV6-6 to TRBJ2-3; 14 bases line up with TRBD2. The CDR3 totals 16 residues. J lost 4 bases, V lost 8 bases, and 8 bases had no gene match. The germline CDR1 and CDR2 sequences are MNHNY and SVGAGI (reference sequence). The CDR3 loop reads CASDRLAGGPSDTQYF. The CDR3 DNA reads TGTGCCAGCGATCGACTAGCGGGGGGGCCATCAGATACGCAGTATTTT.

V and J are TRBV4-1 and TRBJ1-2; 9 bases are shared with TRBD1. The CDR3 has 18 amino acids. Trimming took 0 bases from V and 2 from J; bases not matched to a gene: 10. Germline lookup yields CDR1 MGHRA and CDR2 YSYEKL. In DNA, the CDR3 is TGCGCCAGCAGCCAAGAGGGGGACAGGGTCGGACTAAACTATGGCTACACCTTC. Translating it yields CASSQEGDRVGLNYGYTF.

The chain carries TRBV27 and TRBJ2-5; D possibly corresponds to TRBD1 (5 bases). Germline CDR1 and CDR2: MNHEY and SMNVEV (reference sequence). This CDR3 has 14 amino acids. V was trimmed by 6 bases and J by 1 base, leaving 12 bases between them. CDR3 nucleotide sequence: TGTGCCAGCAGGCGAGGACAAATCCAAGAGACCCAGTACTTC. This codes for CASRRGQIQETQYF.

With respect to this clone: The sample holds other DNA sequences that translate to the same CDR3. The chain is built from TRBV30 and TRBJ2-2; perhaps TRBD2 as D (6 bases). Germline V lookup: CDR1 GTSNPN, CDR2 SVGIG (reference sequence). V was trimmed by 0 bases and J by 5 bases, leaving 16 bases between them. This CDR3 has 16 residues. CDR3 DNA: TGTGCCTGGAGTGTGGACGGTCGGGGGAGGACCGGGGAGCTGTTTTTT. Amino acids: CAWSVDGRGRTGELFF.

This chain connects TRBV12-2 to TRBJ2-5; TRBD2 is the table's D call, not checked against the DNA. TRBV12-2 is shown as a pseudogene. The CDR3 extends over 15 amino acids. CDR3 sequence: CASRLPGTSGETQYF. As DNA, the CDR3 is TGTGCAAGTCGCTTACCCGGGACTAGCGGCGAGACCCAGTACTTC.

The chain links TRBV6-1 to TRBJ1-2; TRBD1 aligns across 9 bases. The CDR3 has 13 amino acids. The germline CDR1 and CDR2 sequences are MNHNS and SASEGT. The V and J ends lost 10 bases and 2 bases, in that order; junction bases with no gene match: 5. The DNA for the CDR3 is TGTGCCACCCGACAGGGGGTCAACTATGGCTACACCTTC. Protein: CATRQGVNYGYTF.

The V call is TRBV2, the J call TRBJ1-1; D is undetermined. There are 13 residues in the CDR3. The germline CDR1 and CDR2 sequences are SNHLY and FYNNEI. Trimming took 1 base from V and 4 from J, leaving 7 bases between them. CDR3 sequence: CASSEGLSTEAFF. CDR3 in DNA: TGTGCCAGCAGTGAAGGACTGAGCACTGAAGCTTTCTTT.

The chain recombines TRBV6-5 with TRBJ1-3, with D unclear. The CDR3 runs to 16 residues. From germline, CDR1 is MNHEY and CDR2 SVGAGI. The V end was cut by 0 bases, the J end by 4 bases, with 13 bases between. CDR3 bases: TGTGCCAGCAGTTACTCGAAGCCGGGTTCCGGAAACACCATATATTTT. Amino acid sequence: CASSYSKPGSGNTIYF.